The 25 T cell receptor beta chains given below trace back to one sample, sequenced in a study of shared clonotypes between healthy human individuals. TCRdb keeps only in-frame clones here, not all; method: immunoSEQ multiplex PCR. The sample has about 2.5 million clones, just under 95% seen once. What was sequenced was naive CD4+ T cells from PBMCs. Noted subset: CD45RA+ positively selected. The receptors come from a man aged 18 to 30 in good health. Some clones in this sample may be carry-over from other donors' samples.

The table lists this clone with a few counts. This CDR3 is also generated by other DNA sequences in the sample. The chain recombines TRBV9 with TRBJ2-2; unclear D gene. The germline V gene encodes CDR1 SGDLS and CDR2 YYNGEE. CDR3 length equals 14 residues. V lost 0 bases to trimming and J lost 2 bases, with 5 bases between them. CDR3 amino acids: CASSVDANTGELFF. DNA of the CDR3: TGTGCCAGCAGCGTAGATGCCAACACCGGGGAGCTGTTTTTT.

As to this clone: Within the sample, other DNA sequences also encode this same CDR3. The chain joins TRBV19 to TRBJ1-1; possible D gene TRBD1, 5 bases. CDR1 is LNHDA and CDR2 is SQIVND in the germline V gene (reference sequence). V was trimmed by 3 bases and J by 3 bases, leaving 8 bases between them. The CDR3 extends over 13 amino acids. The CDR3 is CASSIRRDTEAFF. The CDR3 coding sequence is TGTGCCAGTAGTATTCGCAGGGACACTGAAGCTTTCTTT.

The CDR3: CASSPQVGAADTQYF. CDR3 in DNA: TGTGCCAGCAGCCCGCAGGTGGGCGCGGCAGATACGCAGTATTTT. The J gene is TRBJ2-3, the V gene TRBV9; the D is unclear. The germline gives CDR1 SGDLS, CDR2 YYNGEE. The CDR3 extends over 15 amino acids. V shed 4 bases and J shed 4 bases, with 16 bases lying between them.

This clone was seen only once. Other DNA sequences in this specimen translate into the identical CDR3. This chain links TRBV5-1 with TRBJ2-7; D ambiguous. The CDR3 length is 13 residues. Germline values: CDR1 SGHRS, CDR2 YFSETQ. V was clipped by 0 bases and J by 4 bases, with 8 bases between them. For the CDR3, the DNA is TGCGCCAGCAGCTTGGTAGTAGGTTACGAGCAGTACTTC. Translating it yields CASSLVVGYEQYF.

The rearrangement joins TRBV7-8 to TRBJ2-1, with 12 bases lining up with TRBD2. This CDR3 contains 17 residues. V trimming: 5 bases; J trimming: 9 bases; junction bases outside the gene matches: 14. The germline gives CDR1 SGHVS, CDR2 FQNEAQ. DNA of the CDR3: TGTGCCAGCAGCCCCCTTTTGGCTAGCGGGAGGGCCAGTGAGCAGTTCTTC. Its protein product is CASSPLLASGRASEQFF. Complete variable domain (other parts from reference TRBV7-8 and TRBJ2-1): GAGVSQSPRYKVAKRGQDVALRCDPISGHVSLFWYQQALGQGPEFLTYFQNEAQLDKSGLPSDRFFAERPEGSVSTLKIQRTQQEDSAVYLCASSPLLASGRASEQFFGPGTRLTVL.

This clone was counted a single time. The rearrangement joins TRBV5-4 to TRBJ2-1, with 8 positions matching TRBD1. Trimming cost V 3 bases and J 4 bases; bases outside gene matches: 6. The CDR3 sequence is 15 residues long. The V gene's germline CDR1 is SGHNT and CDR2 YYREEE (reference sequence). CDR3 DNA sequence: TGTGCCAGCAGCTCCCAGGGGGCCTTTTACAATGAGCAGTTCTTC. Translation gives CASSSQGAFYNEQFF.

The chain is built from TRBV5-8 and TRBJ2-5, with unresolved D. Between the trimmed V and J ends, which lost 4 bases and 7 bases, there was a span of 17 bases. The CDR3 is made up of 14 amino acids. The germline V gene encodes CDR1 SGHTS and CDR2 YDEGEE. This CDR3 reads CASSLGPGPGTQYF. The CDR3 DNA reads as TGTGCCAGCAGCCTTGGACCAGGTCCAGGGACCCAGTACTTC.

The chain has TRBV5-1 and TRBJ2-1; TRBD2 agrees at 7 bases. The germline V gene encodes CDR1 SGHRS and CDR2 YFSETQ. The ends lost 0 bases at V and 7 bases at J; junction bases unmatched: 10. This CDR3 spans 16 amino acids. CDR3 sequence (DNA): TGCGCCAGCAGCTTGGTGGGGGGGACGACGGGAAATGAGCAGTTCTTC. Translating gives CASSLVGGTTGNEQFF.

This chain joins TRBV5-1 and TRBJ2-5, with a tentative D call TRBD1 (5 bases). Trimming left V 0 bases short and J 1 base short, with 10 bases between. CDR3 size: 15 residues. CDR1 and CDR2 from the germline V gene are SGHRS and YFSETQ. In DNA form, the CDR3 reads TGCGCCAGCAGCTTGGCCAAGGGGATCCAAGAGACCCAGTACTTC. As protein: CASSLAKGIQETQYF.

The rearrangement uses TRBV5-6 and TRBJ1-1, with D tentatively TRBD1 (5 bases). Per germline, CDR1 SGHDT and CDR2 YYEEEE. The CDR3 totals 14 residues. V was trimmed by 5 bases and J by 4 bases, leaving 15 bases between them. The CDR3 DNA reads as TGTGCCAGCAGGAGCTACGGGGGGGTCACTGAAGCTTTCTTT. The encoded protein is CASRSYGGVTEAFF. The entire variable domain, with the rest obtained from reference TRBV5-6 and TRBJ1-1, is as follows: DAGVTQSPTHLIKTRGQQVTLRCSPKSGHDTVSWYQQALGQGPQFIFQYYEEEERQRGNFPDRFSGHQFPNYSSELNVNALLLGDSALYLCASRSYGGVTEAFFGQGTRLTVV.

With respect to this clone: This CDR3 is also generated by other DNA sequences in the sample. The gene calls are TRBV9 and TRBJ1-2; D unclear. Germline assignment: CDR1 SGDLS and CDR2 YYNGEE. CDR3 length equals 13 residues. Trimming removed 0 bases from V and 8 bases from J, with 11 bases in between. CDR3 bases: TGTGCCAGCAGCGTAGGACTCGGTGGAGGCTACACCTTC. Protein sequence: CASSVGLGGGYTF.

The chain has TRBV28 and TRBJ2-1, with TRBD1 as a possible D gene (6 bases). V was shortened by 4 bases and J by 7 bases, with 17 bases between the two germline ends. The CDR3 runs to 15 residues. The V gene's germline CDR1 is MDHEN and CDR2 SYDVKM. This CDR3 is CASSSPGARGNEQFF. The CDR3 coding sequence is TGTGCCAGCAGTTCCCCAGGGGCCAGAGGGAATGAGCAGTTCTTC.

This sequence joins TRBV27 and TRBJ2-1, with 13 bases that match TRBD2. J lost 6 bases, V lost 3 bases, and 11 bases had no gene match. This CDR3 spans 18 amino acids. Germline V gives CDR1 MNHEY, CDR2 SMNVEV (reference sequence). The CDR3 reads CASSFLLAGGPGSNEQFF. DNA of the CDR3: TGTGCCAGCAGTTTTTTACTAGCGGGAGGGCCGGGTAGCAATGAGCAGTTCTTC.

V is TRBV28 and J is TRBJ2-7; 7 nucleotides align to TRBD2. This CDR3 region has 15 residues. The germline V gene encodes CDR1 MDHEN and CDR2 SYDVKM. V lost 2 bases and J lost 3; bases outside the gene matches: 7. The CDR3 here is CASSLARLADYEQYF. The CDR3 nucleotides read TGTGCCAGCAGTTTAGCCCGCCTAGCGGACTACGAGCAGTACTTC.

V and J are TRBV27 and TRBJ2-2; 7 bases align to TRBD1. CDR3 length: 19 amino acids. J gave up 3 bases and V 3 bases, and 16 bases lay outside the gene matches. The germline gives CDR1 MNHEY, CDR2 SMNVEV (reference sequence). The CDR3 DNA reads as TGTGCCAGCAGTTTTACCCCATTCGACAGGGAAGAGGACACCGGGGAGCTGTTTTTT. Protein product: CASSFTPFDREEDTGELFF.

The V gene is TRBV2, the J gene TRBJ2-7, with 8 bases identical to TRBD1. V was pared by 8 bases and J by 4 bases, with 4 bases of the junction left unmatched. Germline values: CDR1 SNHLY, CDR2 FYNNEI. The CDR3 consists of 12 residues. The CDR3 DNA follows: TGTGCCAGCGACAGGGGTGGTTACGAGCAGTACTTC. Protein: CASDRGGYEQYF.

The chain links TRBV28 to TRBJ1-1; 7 bases are shared with TRBD1. The ends lost 7 bases at V and 8 bases at J; junction bases unmatched: 16. The CDR3 is 15 residues long. Looked up from germline, CDR1 is MDHEN and CDR2 is SYDVKM. CDR3 sequence (DNA): TGTGCCAGCACCCCTCCCTCCCCCCGGACAGGAGAAGCTTTCTTT. Translated, it gives CASTPPSPRTGEAFF.

The chain has TRBV4-2 and TRBJ1-1, with D possibly matching TRBD1 (6 bases). Trimming removed 0 bases from V and 2 bases from J, with 19 bases in between. CDR1 is LGHNA and CDR2 is YNFKEQ in the germline V gene. The length of the CDR3 is 18 residues. The CDR3 DNA is TGTGCCAGCAGCCAAGATGGGGGCGGGGGGATGTTTAACACTGAAGCTTTCTTT. Translated: CASSQDGGGGMFNTEAFF.

The CDR3 bases are TGCAGCGTTGTCACATCCGGAGAGACCCAGTACTTC. Translation: CSVVTSGETQYF. V usage is TRBV29-1 and J usage is TRBJ2-5; D is uncertain. The germline V gene encodes CDR1 SQVTM and CDR2 ANQGSEA. V shed 4 bases and J shed 4 bases, with 10 bases lying between them. The CDR3 runs to 12 residues.

The chain uses TRBV27 and TRBJ1-4; D is unresolved. Germline assignment: CDR1 MNHEY and CDR2 SMNVEV (reference sequence). This CDR3 region has 15 residues. V was cut by 6 bases and J by 8 bases, with 19 bases left in between. The CDR3 coding sequence is TGTGCCAGCAGGTCCTTCGGGAGGGAAAGAGAAAAACTGTTTTTT. Amino acid sequence: CASRSFGREREKLFF.

Here the CDR3 DNA reads TGTGCCAGCAGCTTAGACCCGGGAGAGCCCTACGAGCAGTACTTC. It is translated as CASSLDPGEPYEQYF. This chain links TRBV7-9 with TRBJ2-7; possible D gene TRBD2, 6 bases. Germline CDR1 is SEHNR and CDR2 is FQNEAQ (reference sequence). Trimming removed 1 base at V and 2 bases at J, with 12 bases between. The CDR3 is made up of 15 amino acids.

The chain is built from TRBV19 and TRBJ2-7; 7 bases map to TRBD1. The J segment lost 4 bases and the V segment lost 5 bases, leaving 14 bases of the junction unmatched. Per germline, CDR1 LNHDA and CDR2 SQIVND (reference sequence). The CDR3 loop spans 16 amino acids. CDR3 in amino acids: CASSSDRDSQGYEQYF. The CDR3 coding sequence is TGTGCCAGTAGTTCCGACCGGGACAGCCAAGGGTACGAGCAGTACTTC. Using reference TRBV19 and TRBJ2-7 for the parts outside the CDR3, the full variable domain is DGGITQSPKYLFRKEGQNVTLSCEQNLNHDAMYWYRQDPGQGLRLIYYSQIVNDFQKGDIAEGYSVSREKKESFPLTVTSAQKNPTAFYLCASSSDRDSQGYEQYFGPGTRLTVT.

This chain links TRBV7-8 with TRBJ2-1; perhaps D is TRBD1 or TRBD2 (5 bases each). Per the germline V gene, CDR1 is SGHVS and CDR2 is FQNEAQ. Deletions cut 5 bases from V and 8 bases from J, with 22 bases between. The length of the CDR3 is 16 residues. The CDR3 protein is CASSPVGAAVWDEQFF. DNA of the CDR3: TGTGCCAGCAGCCCAGTCGGGGCCGCGGTGTGGGATGAGCAGTTCTTC. Filled out from reference TRBV7-8 and TRBJ2-1, the complete variable domain reads GAGVSQSPRYKVAKRGQDVALRCDPISGHVSLFWYQQALGQGPEFLTYFQNEAQLDKSGLPSDRFFAERPEGSVSTLKIQRTQQEDSAVYLCASSPVGAAVWDEQFFGPGTRLTVL.

This clone came up once. The chain joins TRBV19 to TRBJ1-1; weak D call: TRBD1 (6 bases). This CDR3 is built from 14 residues. CDR1 is LNHDA, CDR2 SQIVND, per germline (reference sequence). V was trimmed by 3 bases and J by 3 bases, leaving 11 bases between them. This CDR3 reads CASSIGGGDTEAFF. Written as DNA, the CDR3 is TGTGCCAGTAGTATCGGAGGGGGGGACACTGAAGCTTTCTTT.

V usage is TRBV2 and J usage is TRBJ1-5; perhaps TRBD1 as D (5 bases). The V gene lost 4 bases and the J gene lost 2 bases, with 12 bases spanning the gap. Germline CDR1 SNHLY, CDR2 FYNNEI. The CDR3 consists of 15 residues. The CDR3 spells CASSGREKGNQPQHF. In DNA, the CDR3 is TGTGCCAGCAGTGGCAGGGAAAAAGGCAATCAGCCCCAGCATTTT.